These 5 T cell receptor beta chains share one sample of origin, sequenced in a study of blood T cell repertoires in COVID-19. The repertoire was sequenced with immunoSEQ multiplex PCR; TCRdb's copy has only in-frame clones and lacks some. The top ten clones hold around 2.1% of a sample with 280,000 or so clones, approximately 85% of them seen once. Sequencing used PBMCs or T cells enriched from blood (not recorded which). These receptors originate from a man aged 25-40 years who had recovered from COVID-19.

There are a few counts of this clone. The chain carries TRBV19 and TRBJ1-6, with D possibly being TRBD1 (6 bases). The CDR3 runs to 17 residues. V was shortened by 1 base and J by 2 bases, with 12 bases between the two germline ends. Germline lookup yields CDR1 LNHDA and CDR2 SQIVND (reference sequence). CDR3 amino acids: CASSIGSTGTYNSPLHF. The DNA for the CDR3 is TGTGCCAGTAGTATAGGTTCGACAGGAACCTATAATTCACCCCTCCACTTT.

The V gene is TRBV27, the J gene TRBJ1-6; D gene ambiguous. The germline V gene encodes CDR1 MNHEY and CDR2 SMNVEV (reference sequence). This CDR3 has 13 residues. V lost 4 bases to trimming and J lost 5 bases, with 6 bases between them. CDR3 sequence: CASSYTDNSPLHF. DNA of the CDR3: TGTGCCAGCAGTTATACAGATAATTCACCCCTCCACTTT.

The chain employs TRBV18 and TRBJ2-1; D might be TRBD1 (7 bases). CDR1 is KGHSH and CDR2 is LQKENI in the germline V gene. V shed 5 bases and J shed 7 bases, with 15 bases lying between them. The CDR3 has 14 residues. CDR3 DNA: TGTGCCAGCTCAAAACCAGGGGGGAGGAATGAGCAGTTCTTC. This codes for CASSKPGGRNEQFF.

This chain connects TRBV2 to TRBJ2-3; D unclear. The ends were cut back, 1 base at V and 2 bases at J, with 10 bases in the middle. The germline CDR1 and CDR2 sequences are SNHLY and FYNNEI. CDR3 length: 15 residues. This chain's CDR3 is CASSEGSGITDTQYF. The CDR3 nucleotides are TGTGCCAGCAGTGAAGGTTCCGGTATCACAGATACGCAGTATTTT.

This clone was seen just once. The chain is built from TRBV7-2 and TRBJ1-5, with D unresolved. CDR1 and CDR2 (germline): SGHTA, FQGNSA. The CDR3 extends over 16 amino acids. The V end lost 5 bases, the J end lost 3 bases, and 17 bases lay between the germline ends. CDR3 DNA sequence: TGTGCCAGCAGCACACGAAATCCGGGAGACAATCAGCCCCAGCATTTT. Translating gives CASSTRNPGDNQPQHF.